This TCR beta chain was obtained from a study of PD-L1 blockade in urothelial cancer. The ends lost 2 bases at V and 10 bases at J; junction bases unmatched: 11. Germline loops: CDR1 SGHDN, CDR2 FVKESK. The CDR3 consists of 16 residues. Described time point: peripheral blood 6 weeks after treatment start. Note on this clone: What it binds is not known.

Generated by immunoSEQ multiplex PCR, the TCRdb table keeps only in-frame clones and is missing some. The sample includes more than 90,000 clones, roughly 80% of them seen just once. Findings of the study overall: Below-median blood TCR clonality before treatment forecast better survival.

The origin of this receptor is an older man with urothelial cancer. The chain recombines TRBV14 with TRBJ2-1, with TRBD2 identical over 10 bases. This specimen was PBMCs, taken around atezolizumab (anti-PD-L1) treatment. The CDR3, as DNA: TGTGCCAGCAGCCAAACCCCGGGACTAGCGAGTCGGGAGCAGTTCTTC. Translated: CASSQTPGLASREQFF.